Listed below are T cell receptor beta chains from one sample, sequenced in a study of PD-L1 blockade in urothelial cancer. Sequencing was performed with immunoSEQ multiplex PCR; in TCRdb, only in-frame clones are kept and a portion is missing. The top ten clones hold approximately 5% of a sample with 70,000 to 85,000 clones, 84% of them seen once. Source: PBMCs, taken around atezolizumab (anti-PD-L1) treatment. The receptors come from a man between 65 and 85 years old with urothelial cancer. CDR3s include the opening cysteine and the closing phenylalanine or tryptophan. Fields, in order: CDR3 DNA, CDR3 protein, clone size, V gene, J gene, D gene. The D gene is left open where the match is weak. A row's size may be missing; if present it is once, few, many or a size class.

CDR3nt: TGTGCCAGCAGTTTATCTCCCCCAGGCTTTAATGAAAAACTGTTTTTT
CDR3aa: CASSLSPPGFNEKLFF
abundance: -
v_gene: TRBV27
j_gene: TRBJ1-4
d_gene: -

CDR3nt: TGCGCCAGCAGCTCACAGCAGGGAAGTGTCTACGAGCAGTACTTC
CDR3aa: CASSSQQGSVYEQYF
abundance: -
v_gene: TRBV5-1
j_gene: TRBJ2-7
d_gene: -

CDR3nt: TGCGCCAGCAGCCCGACGGAGAGCCATGAGCAGTTCTTC
CDR3aa: CASSPTESHEQFF
abundance: -
v_gene: TRBV5-1
j_gene: TRBJ2-1
d_gene: -

CDR3nt: TGCGCCAGCAGCTCCGGGGTTACGACAGGAGATACGCAGTATTTT
CDR3aa: CASSSGVTTGDTQYF
abundance: -
v_gene: TRBV5-1
j_gene: TRBJ2-3
d_gene: -

CDR3nt: TGTGCCTGGAGTTGGGCTACGCCCTCCGGGGAGCTGTTTTTT
CDR3aa: CAWSWATPSGELFF
abundance: -
v_gene: TRBV30
j_gene: TRBJ2-2
d_gene: -

CDR3nt: TGTGCCTGGAGTGTCAAGACAGGGTCATTGGAAGCTTTCTTT
CDR3aa: CAWSVKTGSLEAFF
abundance: -
v_gene: TRBV30
j_gene: TRBJ1-1
d_gene: TRBD1

CDR3nt: TGTGCCAGCAGTTTCTGGGCTAACACCGGGGAGCTGTTTTTT
CDR3aa: CASSFWANTGELFF
abundance: -
v_gene: TRBV6-5
j_gene: TRBJ2-2
d_gene: -

CDR3nt: TGTGCCACCGCCGTGGGCAGGGCGGATAAGAACTATGGCTACACCTTC
CDR3aa: CATAVGRADKNYGYTF
abundance: -
v_gene: TRBV10-3
j_gene: TRBJ1-2
d_gene: -

CDR3nt: TGTGCCAGCAGCGAGGGGGGGGACACCGGGGAGCTGTTTTTT
CDR3aa: CASSEGGDTGELFF
abundance: -
v_gene: TRBV9
j_gene: TRBJ2-2
d_gene: -

CDR3nt: TGTGCCAGCAGCCCCGGACAGACTAGCACAGATACGCAGTATTTT
CDR3aa: CASSPGQTSTDTQYF
abundance: once
v_gene: TRBV7-2
j_gene: TRBJ2-3
d_gene: -

CDR3nt: TGCAGTGCTAGATTCGACGAGCAGTACTTC
CDR3aa: CSARFDEQYF
abundance: -
v_gene: TRBV20-1
j_gene: TRBJ2-7
d_gene: -

CDR3nt: TGTGCCAGCGGGAGATTCGACGAGCAGTACTTC
CDR3aa: CASGRFDEQYF
abundance: -
v_gene: TRBV27
j_gene: TRBJ2-7
d_gene: -

CDR3nt: TGTGCCAGCAGTGAATTGGTCCGGGACAGGTACAATGAGCAGTTCTTC
CDR3aa: CASSELVRDRYNEQFF
abundance: -
v_gene: TRBV6-1
j_gene: TRBJ2-1
d_gene: TRBD1

CDR3nt: TGTGCCAGCTCACCCCTAGCGGGTATCACAGATACGCAGTATTTT
CDR3aa: CASSPLAGITDTQYF
abundance: once
v_gene: TRBV18
j_gene: TRBJ2-3
d_gene: TRBD2

CDR3nt: TGTGCCAGCAGTTTTTCTGTGACAGGGGTAACCAAAAACATTCAGTACTTC
CDR3aa: CASSFSVTGVTKNIQYF
abundance: -
v_gene: TRBV2
j_gene: TRBJ2-4
d_gene: TRBD1

CDR3nt: TGTGCCTCCAAGGAGGGAGGCTCCTACAATGAGCAGTTCTTC
CDR3aa: CASKEGGSYNEQFF
abundance: once
v_gene: TRBV27
j_gene: TRBJ2-1
d_gene: -

CDR3nt: TGTGCCTGGAGCCACCTCGGGGGGGATTGGAACACCGGGGAGCTGTTTTTT
CDR3aa: CAWSHLGGDWNTGELFF
abundance: -
v_gene: TRBV30
j_gene: TRBJ2-2
d_gene: TRBD2

CDR3nt: TGTGCCAGCAGCCCCCCCGGACAGGGCTTGACCTACGAGCAGTACTTC
CDR3aa: CASSPPGQGLTYEQYF
abundance: once
v_gene: TRBV21-1
j_gene: TRBJ2-7
d_gene: -

CDR3nt: TGTGCCAGCATCACGGGGACAGGGGTCAATGAGCAGTTCTTC
CDR3aa: CASITGTGVNEQFF
abundance: -
v_gene: TRBV28
j_gene: TRBJ2-1
d_gene: TRBD1

CDR3nt: TGTGCCATCAACCGGGACAGGGGGAGGGAGCCCCAGCATTTT
CDR3aa: CAINRDRGREPQHF
abundance: -
v_gene: TRBV28
j_gene: TRBJ1-5
d_gene: TRBD1

CDR3nt: TGTGCCATCAGTGACCCGGGACTAGCGGGGACCCCCTCCTACGAGCAGTACTTC
CDR3aa: CAISDPGLAGTPSYEQYF
abundance: -
v_gene: TRBV10-3
j_gene: TRBJ2-7
d_gene: TRBD2

CDR3nt: TGTGCCAGCCGGACAGTTAATCAGCCCCAGCATTTT
CDR3aa: CASRTVNQPQHF
abundance: -
v_gene: TRBV6-5
j_gene: TRBJ1-5
d_gene: -

CDR3nt: TGTGCCAGCAGCTCGGCGTTCAGGCCTGGAAACACCATATATTTT
CDR3aa: CASSSAFRPGNTIYF
abundance: once
v_gene: TRBV5-5
j_gene: TRBJ1-3
d_gene: -

CDR3nt: TGTGCCAGCAGCTTAGATGGCGGGACAGGGGCCTACGAGCAGTACTTC
CDR3aa: CASSLDGGTGAYEQYF
abundance: once
v_gene: TRBV11-2
j_gene: TRBJ2-7
d_gene: TRBD1

CDR3nt: TGCGCCAGCAGCTGGGCTGACAGGGACAACACTGAAGCTTTCTTT
CDR3aa: CASSWADRDNTEAFF
abundance: -
v_gene: TRBV5-1
j_gene: TRBJ1-1
d_gene: TRBD1

CDR3nt: TGTGCCAGCAGTTACTCGGCGGGGGAGACCTACGAGCAGTACTTC
CDR3aa: CASSYSAGETYEQYF
abundance: -
v_gene: TRBV6-5
j_gene: TRBJ2-7
d_gene: TRBD2

CDR3nt: TGTGCCAGCAGTTACGGGACAGGGAACTACAATGAGCAGTTCTTC
CDR3aa: CASSYGTGNYNEQFF
abundance: -
v_gene: TRBV6-6
j_gene: TRBJ2-1
d_gene: TRBD1

CDR3nt: TGTGCCAGCAGCAGTCCCGGGACTAGCGCAACCTCCTACGAGCAGTACTTC
CDR3aa: CASSSPGTSATSYEQYF
abundance: -
v_gene: TRBV7-9
j_gene: TRBJ2-7
d_gene: TRBD2

CDR3nt: TGTGCCAGCAGCCCCCTGGGGGGGGGCACTGAAGCTTTCTTT
CDR3aa: CASSPLGGGTEAFF
abundance: -
v_gene: TRBV9
j_gene: TRBJ1-1
d_gene: -

CDR3nt: TGTGCCAGCAGAAATACAGGGATGAACACTGAAGCTTTCTTT
CDR3aa: CASRNTGMNTEAFF
abundance: -
v_gene: TRBV28
j_gene: TRBJ1-1
d_gene: -

CDR3nt: TGTGCCAGCAGTTTAGGGACAGAGTATGGCTACACCTTC
CDR3aa: CASSLGTEYGYTF
abundance: few
v_gene: TRBV27
j_gene: TRBJ1-2
d_gene: TRBD1

CDR3nt: TGTGCCAGCAGTTTAGAAAAGGGGGTGCTTGAGACCCAGTACTTC
CDR3aa: CASSLEKGVLETQYF
abundance: -
v_gene: TRBV27
j_gene: TRBJ2-5
d_gene: -

CDR3nt: TGTGCCAGCAGTCCACCAGGGGCAGCCTACGAGCAGTACTTC
CDR3aa: CASSPPGAAYEQYF
abundance: -
v_gene: TRBV28
j_gene: TRBJ2-7
d_gene: -